These 18 T cell receptor beta chains came from one sample sequenced in a study of CXCR3-negative and CXCR3-positive naive CD8 T cells. General study results and limits: When CXCR3-positive naive cells were set against CXCR3-negative naive cells, the former had more hydrophobic TRB CDR3s.

Their specific antigens are unknown. The method, 5' RACE with UMI labels, was used to prepare the TRB cDNA libraries. TCRdb reprocessed the 5' RACE reads, with one entry per CDR3 protein and no DNA. The listing contains 95,000 to 100,000 distinct CDR3 sequences. The source material was naive CXCR3+ CD8+ T cells from blood. Subset here: CD45RO-CCR7+CD27+CD95- naive CD8+ T cells expressing CXCR3 (TNR3+). These receptors were taken from a human donor in good health. Some clones in this sample may be carry-over from other donors' samples.

J is TRBJ2-1 and V is TRBV9; TCRdb lists TRBD2, though no DNA is available to test this call. The CDR3 spans 15 residues. Looked up from germline, CDR1 is SGDLS and CDR2 is YYNGEE. The CDR3 is CASSSSGGAGNEQFF.

V usage is TRBV12-5 and J usage is TRBJ2-7. The CDR3 consists of 14 residues. CDR1 and CDR2 from the germline V gene are LGHNT and FRNRAP. This CDR3 reads CASGTSHGTYEQYF.

This sequence joins TRBV5-5 and TRBJ2-5. CDR1 and CDR2 (germline): SGHKS, YYEKEE (reference sequence). This CDR3 comprises 13 residues. The CDR3 region is CASSLWQEETQYF.

This rearrangement joins TRBV27 to TRBJ2-3; the D call from TCRdb, TRBD1, cannot be confirmed without DNA. CDR1 and CDR2 from the germline V gene are MNHEY and SMNVEV (reference sequence). The CDR3 consists of 16 residues. The CDR3: CASSLPGTGDTDTQYF.

The chain uses TRBV20-1 and TRBJ1-6; the TCRdb call, TRBD1, lacks DNA for checking. The CDR3 length is 15 residues. The V gene's germline CDR1 is DFQATT and CDR2 SNEGSKA (reference sequence). The CDR3 reads CSARDMAGDNSPLHF.

The V and J genes are TRBV12-5 and TRBJ2-5; TCRdb returns TRBD2, unconfirmable since there is no DNA. The CDR3 has 13 amino acids. Germline CDR1 is LGHNT and CDR2 is FRNRAP. Here the CDR3 reads CASGFSGQETQYF.

This chain joins TRBV29-1 and TRBJ1-5; TCRdb gives TRBD1 as the D gene, but with no DNA this cannot be confirmed. There are 13 residues in the CDR3. The germline V gene encodes CDR1 SQVTM and CDR2 ANQGSEA. The CDR3: CSVVAGGFEPQHF.

The J gene is TRBJ2-7, the V gene TRBV15. Germline lookup yields CDR1 LNHNV and CDR2 YYDKDF (reference sequence). This CDR3 has 12 residues. CDR3 loop: CATSGTHYEQYF.

The CDR3 loop reads CATSRDRGSNQPQHF. This chain links TRBV15 with TRBJ1-5; the D call of TRBD1 rests on TCRdb alone, since no DNA is present to check it. This CDR3 region has 15 residues. The germline gives CDR1 LNHNV, CDR2 YYDKDF (reference sequence).

V usage is TRBV28 and J usage is TRBJ1-3; TCRdb outputs TRBD1, but without DNA this stays unchecked. Germline values: CDR1 MDHEN, CDR2 SYDVKM. The CDR3 contains 17 residues. This chain's CDR3 is CASSSRTGGDSGNTIYF.

This chain uses TRBV4-1 with TRBJ2-7; TCRdb calls TRBD1, which cannot be checked without DNA. CDR1 is MGHRA, CDR2 YSYEKL, per germline. The CDR3 covers 13 residues. This chain's CDR3 is CASSQDRDDEQYF.

The chain employs TRBV5-4 and TRBJ2-3. The CDR3 sequence is 14 residues long. Germline CDR1 is SGHNT and CDR2 is YYREEE (reference sequence). This CDR3 is CASSKSGGADTQYF.

J is TRBJ2-7 and V is TRBV7-9; the D call of TRBD1 rests on TCRdb alone, since no DNA is present to check it. The CDR3 contains 14 residues. Germline CDR1 is SEHNR and CDR2 is FQNEAQ (reference sequence). The CDR3 protein is CASSSPGPSYEQYF.

The CDR3 is CSVEQENTGELFF. The gene calls are TRBV29-1 and TRBJ2-2. CDR3 length equals 13 residues. CDR1 and CDR2 (germline): SQVTM, ANQGSEA.

The chain has TRBV19 and TRBJ1-5; TCRdb outputs TRBD1, but without DNA this stays unchecked. The CDR3 runs 16 residues. Germline V gives CDR1 LNHDA, CDR2 SQIVND (reference sequence). CDR3 loop: CASSTGDRVFGQPQHF.

The V call is TRBV5-5, the J call TRBJ1-2; TCRdb lists TRBD1, though no DNA is available to test this call. The germline gives CDR1 SGHKS, CDR2 YYEKEE (reference sequence). This CDR3 contains 17 residues. CDR3 residues: CASSPRQYSGWDYGYTF.

V gene TRBV14 combines with J gene TRBJ2-3. This CDR3 has 13 residues. Germline V gives CDR1 SGHDN, CDR2 FVKESK. CDR3 region: CASSQAYTDTQYF.

V is TRBV6-5 and J is TRBJ1-1. The germline V gene has CDR1 MNHEY and CDR2 SVGAGI. CDR3 length: 16 amino acids. The CDR3 sequence is CASSYSLIGGGAEAFF.